This T cell receptor (beta chain) came from a study of T cell clonality in common variable immunodeficiency. Per the germline V gene, CDR1 is GTSNPN and CDR2 is SVGIG (reference sequence). The J segment lost 2 bases and the V segment lost 2 bases, leaving 13 bases of the junction unmatched. This CDR3 is built from 17 residues. Patients and controls were mostly of Caucasian heritage. All CVID subjects were on immunoglobulin replacement for at least one year. Clones were read by immunoSEQ multiplex PCR, and TCRdb kept only the in-frame ones, dropping some. Singletons are absent from the sample, which has under 35,000 clones. Regarding the study as a whole: CVID subjects had higher TCRbeta clonality than healthy controls, most marked in about a third. Common variable immunodeficiency TCR beta sequences reportedly had fewer deletions and N-nucleotide insertions.

This clone appeared many times. The antigen is not known. The read ends 3 residues before the CDR3 terminus; that terminus is restored from the germline J gene. Sequencing input: peripheral blood mononuclear cells. The clonotype originates from a human donor with common variable immunodeficiency. This rearrangement joins TRBV30 to TRBJ2-5; TRBD2 matches at 8 bases. CDR3 protein: CAWSIGAGGLKQETQYF. Incomplete CDR3 DNA: TGTGCCTGGAGTATAGGGGCGGGGGGACTAAAACAAGAGACC.